The clone carrying this T cell receptor beta chain was counted ten times or more. Its antigen is currently unknown. TCRdb itself ran the reads through MiXCR, one entry per CDR3 protein. The data contain 450,000 to 550,000 distinct CDR3 sequences, more than 15% of them singletons. The data belong to a study of T cell repertoires in cytomegalovirus infection. General study points: Carriers of CMV and the relevant HLA type were discriminated by public TCR beta frequency. Ex vivo responses were dominated by HLA-C-restricted CMV-specific TCR beta clonotypes.

CDR1 and CDR2 (germline): LGHNT, FRNRAP. CDR3 length: 17 amino acids. V lost 5 bases to trimming and J lost 4 bases; unmatched junction nucleotides: 12. The source material was CD8+ T cells from PBMCs. The V call is TRBV12-5, the J call TRBJ1-3; 9 nucleotides line up with TRBD1. This TCR was sampled from a human donor in good health (CMV status not recorded). Some clones in this sample may be carry-over from other donors' samples. CDR3 residues: CASGPWTGVPSGNTIYF. CDR3 DNA sequence: TGTGCTAGTGGTCCGTGGACAGGGGTCCCCTCCGGAAACACCATATATTTT.